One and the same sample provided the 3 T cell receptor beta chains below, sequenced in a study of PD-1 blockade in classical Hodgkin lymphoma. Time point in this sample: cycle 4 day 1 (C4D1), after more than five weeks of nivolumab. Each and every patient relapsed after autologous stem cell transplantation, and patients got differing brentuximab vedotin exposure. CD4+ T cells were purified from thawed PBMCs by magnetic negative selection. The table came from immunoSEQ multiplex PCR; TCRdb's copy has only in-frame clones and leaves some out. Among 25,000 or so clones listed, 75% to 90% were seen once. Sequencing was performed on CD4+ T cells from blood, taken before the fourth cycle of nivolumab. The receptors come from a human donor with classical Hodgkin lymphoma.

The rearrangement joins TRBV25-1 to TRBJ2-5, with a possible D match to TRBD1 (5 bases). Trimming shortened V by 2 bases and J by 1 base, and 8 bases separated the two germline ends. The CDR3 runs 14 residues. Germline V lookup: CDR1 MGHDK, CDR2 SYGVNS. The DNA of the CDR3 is TGTGCCAGCAGTGAACCAGGGCCCCAAGAGACCCAGTACTTC. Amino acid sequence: CASSEPGPQETQYF.

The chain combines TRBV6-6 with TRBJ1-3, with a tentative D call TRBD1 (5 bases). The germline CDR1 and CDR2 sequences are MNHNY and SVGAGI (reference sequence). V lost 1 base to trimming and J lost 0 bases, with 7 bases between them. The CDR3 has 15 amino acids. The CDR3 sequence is CASSYYRSSGNTIYF. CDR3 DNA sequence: TGTGCCAGCAGTTACTACAGGAGCTCTGGAAACACCATATATTTT.

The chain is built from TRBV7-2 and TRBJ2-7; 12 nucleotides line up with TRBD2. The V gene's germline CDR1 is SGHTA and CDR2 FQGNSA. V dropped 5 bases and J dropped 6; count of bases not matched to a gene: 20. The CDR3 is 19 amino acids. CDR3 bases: TGTGCCAGCAGCCGCGTGGGCAGGGCACTAGCGGGAGGTAGTGGCGAGCAGTACTTC. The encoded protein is CASSRVGRALAGGSGEQYF.